Following are 22 T cell receptor beta chains from one sample sequenced in a study of CD8 T cells in Susac syndrome. Random hexamers were used to reverse transcribe the RNA input (about 0.5 to 1 ug). TCRdb processed the immunoSEQ multiplex PCR reads anew with MiXCR; each CDR3 protein has one entry. The data contain over 100,000 distinct CDR3 sequences, about 94% of them singletons. The sample was CD8+ T cells from PBMCs. All receptors come from a human donor with Susac syndrome.

The chain carries TRBV6-5 and TRBJ1-1; D ambiguous. V was pared by 6 bases and J by 8 bases, with 13 bases between. The V gene's germline CDR1 is MNHEY and CDR2 SVGAGI. CDR3 length: 12 amino acids. CDR3 DNA sequence: TGTGCCAGCAGGAGTTTAGAGTTCGAAGCTTTCTTT. This sequence encodes CASRSLEFEAFF.

The chain joins TRBV15 to TRBJ1-5, with D possibly TRBD1 on 6 matching bases. There are 16 residues in the CDR3. The germline V gene has CDR1 LNHNV and CDR2 YYDKDF (reference sequence). Trimming left V 7 bases short and J 0 bases short, with 16 bases between. The CDR3 region is CATKLDSAYSNQPQHF. The CDR3 DNA reads as TGTGCCACCAAACTGGACAGCGCGTATAGCAATCAGCCCCAGCATTTT.

This clonotype is a singleton in its sample. Here the CDR3 DNA reads TGTGCCAGCAGTTCGTTCCAATCGGGTCTCTCCTACGAGCAGTACTTC. As protein: CASSSFQSGLSYEQYF. The chain recombines TRBV6-5 with TRBJ2-7; no clear D gene. The CDR3 has 16 residues. The V and J ends lost 4 bases and 0 bases respectively, with 16 bases between them. CDR1 MNHEY and CDR2 SVGAGI come from the germline V gene.

This chain uses TRBV20-1 with TRBJ2-3; TRBD2 matches 13 bases. Germline loops: CDR1 DFQATT, CDR2 SNEGSKA (reference sequence). This CDR3 region has 15 residues. Unmatched junction bases numbered 5, after V lost 5 bases and J lost 3 bases. Written as DNA, the CDR3 is TGCAGTGCTGGTGGGACTAGCGGGGTTACAGATACGCAGTATTTT. Translating it yields CSAGGTSGVTDTQYF.

For the CDR3, the DNA is TGTGCCAGCAGTGCCTCTCCGGCCCAAGAGACCCAGTACTTC. Amino acids: CASSASPAQETQYF. The V gene is TRBV6-5, the J gene TRBJ2-5; D is ambiguous. The CDR3 has 14 residues. Germline V gives CDR1 MNHEY, CDR2 SVGAGI. V was trimmed by 5 bases and J by 1 base, leaving 11 bases between them.

This chain links TRBV18 with TRBJ1-2, with 7 bases lining up with TRBD1. With 2 bases clipped from V and 3 bases from J, the junction kept 6 bases outside the gene matches. Germline CDR1 KGHSH, CDR2 LQKENI. CDR3 length equals 15 residues. CDR3: CASSPRQGPDYGYTF. The DNA of the CDR3 is TGTGCCAGCTCACCAAGACAGGGTCCGGACTATGGCTACACCTTC.

The V gene is TRBV27, the J gene TRBJ1-5, with unresolved D. Germline CDR1 and CDR2: MNHEY and SMNVEV (reference sequence). V lost 5 bases to trimming and J lost 5 bases, with 16 bases between them. This CDR3 is 15 amino acids long. CDR3 loop: CASSPRNRWDQPQHF. The CDR3 DNA is TGTGCCAGCAGTCCCCGGAATCGGTGGGATCAGCCCCAGCATTTT.

A single count supports this clonotype. V usage is TRBV2 and J usage is TRBJ2-5, with D possibly TRBD2 on 5 matching bases. From germline, CDR1 is SNHLY and CDR2 FYNNEI. V lost 5 bases and J 0 bases, leaving 10 bases between the germline ends. The CDR3 contains 14 residues. CDR3 DNA sequence: TGTGCCAGCAGTTCAGCGGCCGACCAAGAGACCCAGTACTTC. Translating gives CASSSAADQETQYF.

The CDR3 sequence: CSVEDLGGAGNGYTF. CDR3 sequence (DNA): TGCAGCGTTGAAGATCTCGGAGGGGCCGGGAATGGCTACACCTTC. V gene TRBV29-1 combines with J gene TRBJ1-2, with D possibly being TRBD1 (5 bases). The CDR3 loop spans 15 amino acids. V was cut by 0 bases and J by 6 bases, with 17 bases left in between. Germline V gives CDR1 SQVTM, CDR2 ANQGSEA. The full variable domain, with the rest looked up from reference TRBV29-1 and TRBJ1-2, is SAVISQKPSRDICQRGTSLTIQCQVDSQVTMMFWYRQQPGQSLTLIATANQGSEATYESGFVIDKFPISRPNLTFSTLTVSNMSPEDSSIYLCSVEDLGGAGNGYTFGSGTRLTVV.

This chain links TRBV15 with TRBJ2-1; D possibly corresponds to TRBD1 (6 bases). Trimming cost V 5 bases and J 7 bases, with 15 bases left between them. There are 14 residues in the CDR3. CDR1 and CDR2 from the germline V gene are LNHNV and YYDKDF (reference sequence). Here the CDR3 DNA reads TGTGCCACCAGCTGGAACAGGGAAGGGAATGAGCAGTTCTTC. This gives the protein CATSWNREGNEQFF.

The chain is built from TRBV20-1 and TRBJ2-1; no definite D call. Per the germline V gene, CDR1 is DFQATT and CDR2 is SNEGSKA (reference sequence). The CDR3 has 10 amino acids. V was clipped by 0 bases and J by 10 bases, with 4 bases between them. This chain's CDR3 is CSAREREQFF. CDR3 coding DNA: TGCAGTGCTAGAGAAAGGGAGCAGTTCTTC.

V is TRBV3-1 and J is TRBJ2-1, with D unclear. V shed 2 bases and J shed 8 bases, with 4 bases lying between them. The CDR3 extends over 11 amino acids. CDR1 LGHDT and CDR2 YNNKEL come from the germline V gene (reference sequence). As DNA, the CDR3 is TGTGCCAGCAGCCAAAGGGATGAGCAGTTCTTC. Its protein is CASSQRDEQFF.

The CDR3 nucleotides are TGCAGTGCTAGAGCGGCAGGGGATCCTGGGGCCAACGTCCTGACTTTC. It yields the protein CSARAAGDPGANVLTF. This chain connects TRBV20-1 to TRBJ2-6; D may be TRBD1 (6 bases). The CDR3 is 16 amino acids. The germline V gene encodes CDR1 DFQATT and CDR2 SNEGSKA (reference sequence). V was trimmed by 1 base and J by 2 bases, leaving 12 bases between them.

This chain connects TRBV5-6 to TRBJ1-1; no clear D gene. CDR1 and CDR2 from the germline V gene are SGHDT and YYEEEE. Deletions cut 4 bases from V and 0 bases from J, with 7 bases between. The CDR3 runs 13 residues. The CDR3, as DNA: TGTGCCAGCAGCGTCGACTTGAACACTGAAGCTTTCTTT. This codes for CASSVDLNTEAFF. Drawing the rest from reference TRBV5-6 and TRBJ1-1, the complete variable domain is DAGVTQSPTHLIKTRGQQVTLRCSPKSGHDTVSWYQQALGQGPQFIFQYYEEEERQRGNFPDRFSGHQFPNYSSELNVNALLLGDSALYLCASSVDLNTEAFFGQGTRLTVV.

The chain has TRBV12-3 or TRBV12-4 and TRBJ1-3; a possible D gene is TRBD1 (5 bases). The CDR3 extends over 14 amino acids. With 10 bases removed from V and 0 bases from J, the gap between germline ends came to 13 bases. This CDR3 is CANADTASGNTIYF. In DNA form, the CDR3 reads TGTGCCAACGCGGACACCGCCTCTGGAAACACCATATATTTT.

This chain uses TRBV18 with TRBJ2-3; D may be TRBD2 (5 bases). The germline V gene has CDR1 KGHSH and CDR2 LQKENI. The CDR3 runs to 13 residues. V gave up 2 bases and J gave up 3 bases, with 6 bases separating them. This CDR3 reads CASSPSGTDTQYF. CDR3 bases: TGTGCCAGCTCACCATCGGGGACAGATACGCAGTATTTT.

Regarding this clonotype: The conserved closing phenylalanine or tryptophan is absent in this CDR3, likely reflecting a read error. The chain links TRBV15 to TRBJ1-2, with D possibly matching TRBD1 (5 bases). CDR1 is LNHNV and CDR2 is YYDKDF in the germline V gene (reference sequence). This CDR3 region has 14 residues. V was shortened by 3 bases and J by 8 bases, with 16 bases between the two germline ends. CDR3 region: CATSSSGTGYGYTL. The CDR3, as DNA: TGTGCCACCAGCAGCTCCGGGACGGGGTACGGCTACACCCTC.

This chain connects TRBV9 to TRBJ2-5; tentatively, D is TRBD2 (6 bases). The V end lost 0 bases, the J end lost 2 bases, and 11 bases lay between the germline ends. CDR3 length equals 15 residues. Germline loops: CDR1 SGDLS, CDR2 YYNGEE. The CDR3 DNA sequence: TGTGCCAGCAGCGTAGCTGGACTAATACAAGAGACCCAGTACTTC. It translates to CASSVAGLIQETQYF.

The rearrangement links TRBV12-3 or TRBV12-4 to TRBJ2-5; TRBD1 matches 7 bases. The CDR3 runs to 18 residues. The trim removed 4 bases at V and 5 bases at J, leaving 19 bases unmatched. CDR3 region: CASSSPIRLTGYRETQYF. CDR3 sequence (DNA): TGTGCCAGCAGTTCCCCGATTCGCCTGACAGGGTATAGGGAGACCCAGTACTTC.

The chain is built from TRBV13 and TRBJ2-7; the match to TRBD1 covers 9 bases. V trimming: 8 bases; J trimming: 3 bases; junction bases outside the gene matches: 5. The germline gives CDR1 PRHDT, CDR2 FYEKMQ (reference sequence). This CDR3 has 13 residues. CDR3 sequence: CASRTGADYEQYF. The DNA for the CDR3 is TGTGCCAGCCGGACAGGGGCCGACTACGAGCAGTACTTC. Looking up the rest from reference TRBV13 and TRBJ2-7 gives the full variable domain: AAGVIQSPRHLIKEKRETATLKCYPIPRHDTVYWYQQGPGQDPQFLISFYEKMQSDKGSIPDRFSAQQFSDYHSELNMSSLELGDSALYFCASRTGADYEQYFGPGTRLTVT.

This clonotype was seen only once. The rearrangement uses TRBV20-1 and TRBJ2-2; perhaps D is TRBD1 or TRBD2 (5 bases each). Per germline, CDR1 DFQATT and CDR2 SNEGSKA (reference sequence). The length of the CDR3 is 12 residues. V lost 5 bases, J lost 6 bases, and 10 bases lay in between. CDR3 region: CSAPGLPGELFF. The CDR3 DNA reads TGCAGTGCTCCGGGGCTCCCCGGGGAGCTGTTTTTT.

The chain links TRBV4-1 to TRBJ1-6; D is perhaps TRBD1 (6 bases). The CDR3 length is 15 residues. Per germline, CDR1 MGHRA and CDR2 YSYEKL. V was shortened by 1 base and J by 11 bases, with 15 bases between the two germline ends. CDR3 sequence reads: CASSQAAGVLAPLHF. CDR3 in DNA: TGCGCCAGCAGCCAAGCAGCAGGGGTCCTGGCACCCCTCCACTTT.